The clone carrying this T cell receptor (beta chain) was counted at least ten times. Its cognate antigen is unknown. The junction had 13 bases not matched to a gene; V was cut back by 5 bases and J by 5 bases. Germline CDR1 DFQATT, CDR2 SNEGSKA (reference sequence). The CDR3 is 16 residues long. Diagnosing involved the use of clinical symptoms, serum thyroxine and TRAb, thyroid ultrasound and orbital computed tomography. These data belong to a study of T cells in Graves' hyperthyroidism and ophthalmopathy. Whole-study results and caveats: Ophthalmopathy prediction by the model preceded onset by a median about 6.8 months.

What was amplified from RNA transcripts were TCR beta CDR3 regions. An initial round of RT-PCR targeting the TCR CDR3 relied on the HTBI primer set. TCRdb used MiXCR to reprocess the multiplex PCR reads, holding one entry per CDR3 protein. The sample comprises 50,000 to 60,000 distinct CDR3 sequences, less than 60% of which are singletons, and just over 9% rests with the top ten. This TCR came from a woman aged 45-59 years with Graves' ophthalmopathy. The specimen was blood. The chain combines TRBV20-1 with TRBJ2-7; 12 bases fit TRBD2. The CDR3 sequence is CSAGGNLAGGPDEQYF. The CDR3 bases are TGCAGTGCTGGGGGTAATCTAGCGGGGGGGCCTGACGAGCAGTACTTC.